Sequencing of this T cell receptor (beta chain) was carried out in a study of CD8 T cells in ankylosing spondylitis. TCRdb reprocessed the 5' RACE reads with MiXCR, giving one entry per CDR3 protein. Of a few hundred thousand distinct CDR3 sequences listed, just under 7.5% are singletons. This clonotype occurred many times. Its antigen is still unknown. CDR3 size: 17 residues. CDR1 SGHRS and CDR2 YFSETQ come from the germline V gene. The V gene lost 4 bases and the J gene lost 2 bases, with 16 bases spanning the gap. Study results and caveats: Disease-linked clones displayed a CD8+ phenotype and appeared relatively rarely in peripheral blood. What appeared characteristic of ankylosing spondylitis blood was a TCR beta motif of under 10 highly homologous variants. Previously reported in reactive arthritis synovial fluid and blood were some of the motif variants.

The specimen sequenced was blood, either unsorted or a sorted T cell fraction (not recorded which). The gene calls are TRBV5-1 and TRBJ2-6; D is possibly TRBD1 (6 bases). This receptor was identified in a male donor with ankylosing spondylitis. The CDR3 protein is CASSLRNSGAGANVLTF. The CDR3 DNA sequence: TGCGCCAGCAGCCTGCGGAACTCAGGGGCTGGGGCCAACGTCCTGACTTTC.